Shown below are 17 T cell receptor beta chains from a single sample sequenced in a study of response to subunit inactivated influenza vaccine. MiXCR was run by TCRdb on the RT-PCR reads, yielding one entry per CDR3 protein. The sample includes 650,000 to 800,000 distinct CDR3 sequences, about 15% of them seen just once. This material consisted of PBMCs from blood, taken approximately 15 days before vaccination. These receptors came from a middle-aged man who received an inactivated influenza vaccine.

The chain joins TRBV20-1 to TRBJ2-1; TRBD2 matches at 15 bases. Germline V CDR1 and CDR2: DFQATT, SNEGSKA (reference sequence). Germline trimming cut 0 bases from V and 8 bases from J; bases unmatched to any gene: 5. The CDR3 has 16 residues. CDR3 DNA: TGCAGTGCTAGAGATGGGACTAGCGGGAGGATAGATGAGCAGTTCTTC. Its protein product is CSARDGTSGRIDEQFF.

V and J are TRBV30 and TRBJ2-1; the match to TRBD2 covers 8 bases. Looked up from germline, CDR1 is GTSNPN and CDR2 is SVGIG (reference sequence). V was pared by 8 bases and J by 8 bases, with 17 bases of the junction left unmatched. CDR3 length: 15 residues. Here the CDR3 reads CARGGRAGFSDEQFF. The CDR3 nucleotides are TGTGCCCGCGGGGGGAGGGCCGGGTTTAGTGATGAGCAGTTCTTC.

This clonotype has just a few counts. V gene TRBV5-1 combines with J gene TRBJ2-6, with 11 bases lining up with TRBD1. V dropped 4 bases and J dropped 2; count of bases not matched to a gene: 8. Germline values: CDR1 SGHRS, CDR2 YFSETQ. The CDR3 consists of 18 residues. The CDR3 sequence: CASSREGQGVPGANVLTF. The CDR3 DNA follows: TGCGCCAGCAGCAGAGAGGGACAGGGGGTTCCTGGGGCCAACGTCCTGACTTTC.

This clonotype was seen repeatedly, ten times or more. J is TRBJ1-5 and V is TRBV7-2; D gene unclear. CDR3 size: 13 residues. The germline V gene encodes CDR1 SGHTA and CDR2 FQGNSA. Trimming pared 3 bases from V and 8 bases from J, leaving 11 bases between. The CDR3 here is CASSLGREEPQHF. CDR3 nucleotide sequence: TGTGCCAGCAGCTTGGGCAGAGAGGAGCCCCAGCATTTT.

This clonotype was observed at least ten times. The gene calls are TRBV2 and TRBJ1-5; 7 positions match TRBD1. V was clipped by 0 bases and J by 5 bases; unmatched bases: 7. In germline, CDR1 is SNHLY, CDR2 FYNNEI. This CDR3 comprises 16 residues. CDR3 coding DNA: TGTGCCAGCAGTGAAGCGCACGGGACAGTGCATCAGCCCCAGCATTTT. Protein sequence: CASSEAHGTVHQPQHF.

This clonotype was seen many times. The J gene is TRBJ2-7, the V gene TRBV28; 8 bases are shared with TRBD1. Looked up from germline, CDR1 is MDHEN and CDR2 is SYDVKM. The J segment lost 2 bases and the V segment lost 6 bases, leaving 12 bases of the junction unmatched. This CDR3 has 16 amino acids. CDR3 DNA: TGTGCCAGCAGAGGAAGAGGGACAGGCCCCACCTACGAGCAGTACTTC. Its translation: CASRGRGTGPTYEQYF.

V and J are TRBV5-1 and TRBJ1-2; D ambiguous. This CDR3 is 15 amino acids long. Germline V gene sequence: CDR1 SGHRS, CDR2 YFSETQ. V was trimmed by 0 bases and J by 4 bases, leaving 13 bases between them. The CDR3 nucleotides are TGCGCCAGCAGCTTGGCTGCGCGGGTCGGCTATGGCTACACCTTC. Its translation is CASSLAARVGYGYTF.

This clonotype has a count of ten or more. The rearrangement uses TRBV5-4 and TRBJ2-3; no firm D call. V dropped 0 bases and J dropped 4 bases, with 6 bases sitting between them. Germline lookup yields CDR1 SGHNT and CDR2 YYREEE (reference sequence). The CDR3 extends over 13 amino acids. The CDR3 protein is CASSLERPDTQYF. DNA of the CDR3: TGTGCCAGCAGCTTGGAACGGCCAGATACGCAGTATTTT.

The J gene is TRBJ2-2, the V gene TRBV5-5, with TRBD2 as a possible D gene (6 bases). Germline values: CDR1 SGHKS, CDR2 YYEKEE (reference sequence). V was pared by 1 base and J by 7 bases, with 17 bases between. There are 16 residues in the CDR3. The CDR3 here is CASSLSQRVVVGELFF. The CDR3 DNA reads as TGTGCCAGCAGCTTGTCGCAGCGGGTAGTTGTCGGGGAGCTGTTTTTT.

The rearrangement links TRBV28 to TRBJ1-2; TRBD1 matches at 7 bases. The trim removed 8 bases at V and 2 bases at J, leaving 5 bases unmatched. The CDR3 runs 13 residues. The germline CDR1 and CDR2 sequences are MDHEN and SYDVKM. The CDR3 sequence: CASGLGQNYGYTF. CDR3 in DNA: TGTGCCAGCGGTCTGGGACAGAACTATGGCTACACCTTC.

This chain links TRBV27 with TRBJ2-5, with 7 bases lining up with TRBD1. This CDR3 comprises 14 residues. In germline, CDR1 is MNHEY, CDR2 SMNVEV (reference sequence). The V segment lost 4 bases and the J segment 2 bases; nucleotides outside the gene matches: 4. The CDR3 sequence: CASSSRDRQETQYF. The CDR3 bases are TGTGCCAGCAGTTCTCGGGACAGACAAGAGACCCAGTACTTC.

This clonotype was recorded a few times. V gene TRBV12-5 combines with J gene TRBJ2-1, with 7 bases that match TRBD1. CDR3 length: 13 amino acids. CDR1 LGHNT and CDR2 FRNRAP come from the germline V gene. Trimming at V came to 8 bases and at J to 5 bases, leaving 6 bases not matched to a gene. The chain's CDR3 is CASTRTGDNEQFF. CDR3 DNA sequence: TGTGCTAGTACCCGGACAGGCGACAATGAGCAGTTCTTC.

The chain combines TRBV19 with TRBJ1-5; tentative D call: TRBD1 (5 bases). In germline, CDR1 is LNHDA, CDR2 SQIVND (reference sequence). The CDR3 has 13 amino acids. The V gene lost 5 bases and the J gene lost 4 bases, with 9 bases spanning the gap. The CDR3 spells CASSWTPNQPQHF. CDR3 in DNA: TGTGCCAGTAGTTGGACACCTAATCAGCCCCAGCATTTT.

This clonotype was recorded many times. The chain joins TRBV29-1 to TRBJ2-5; no definite D call. Trimming cost V 4 bases and J 0 bases, with 12 bases left between them. Looked up from germline, CDR1 is SQVTM and CDR2 is ANQGSEA. There are 14 residues in the CDR3. CDR3 nucleotides: TGCAGCGTTGTTCGTCGGGCCTACCAAGAGACCCAGTACTTC. It translates to CSVVRRAYQETQYF. Variable domain in full (rest from reference TRBV29-1 and TRBJ2-5): SAVISQKPSRDICQRGTSLTIQCQVDSQVTMMFWYRQQPGQSLTLIATANQGSEATYESGFVIDKFPISRPNLTFSTLTVSNMSPEDSSIYLCSVVRRAYQETQYFGPGTRLLVL.

This clonotype was observed many times. In DNA, the CDR3 is TGTGCCATCAGTGAGTCGGGGGGTAGCAATCAGCCCCAGCATTTT. This translates into CAISESGGSNQPQHF. The rearrangement uses TRBV10-3 and TRBJ1-5, with a possible D match to TRBD1 (5 bases). Trimming removed 0 bases at V and 0 bases at J, with 6 bases between. The CDR3 is 15 amino acids. CDR1 and CDR2 from the germline V gene are ENHRY and SYGVKD.

This clonotype was seen a few times. This sequence joins TRBV4-2 and TRBJ2-7; TRBD2 aligns across 10 bases. This CDR3 has 16 residues. V trimming: 0 bases; J trimming: 2 bases; junction bases outside the gene matches: 4. Germline V gene lookup returns CDR1 LGHNA and CDR2 YNFKEQ. This CDR3 is CASSQEGLAVTYEQYF. CDR3 nucleotide sequence: TGTGCCAGCAGCCAAGAAGGACTAGCGGTTACCTACGAGCAGTACTTC.

This clonotype was observed a single time. The gene calls are TRBV4-3 and TRBJ2-7; 11 nucleotides align to TRBD2. Germline values: CDR1 LGHNA, CDR2 YSLEER. V was pared by 2 bases and J by 7 bases, with 10 bases of the junction left unmatched. This CDR3 has 16 amino acids. This CDR3 is CASSQNRLAGTGEQYF. The CDR3 region has the DNA TGCGCCAGCAGCCAAAATCGACTAGCGGGGACGGGGGAGCAGTACTTC.